The following is a T cell receptor beta chain sequence with its context. Trimming left V 4 bases short and J 4 bases short, with 17 bases between. The CDR3 loop spans 15 amino acids. Germline CDR1 reads SGHDT; CDR2 reads YYEEEE. This record comes from a study of blood T cell repertoires in COVID-19. Study-wide context: T cells, B-cell-depleted T cells, or PBMCs supplied cDNA or gDNA.

Per the authors' pipeline: Researchers report that nucleated cell counts were estimated from reference gene primer amplification. Some clones are missing from TCRdb's copy, which holds only in-frame ones; the method was immunoSEQ multiplex PCR. V and J calls and clone size are those listed in that table; D and trimming were worked out from the DNA. Of some 250,000 clones in the sample, 80% to 90% were seen once. This rearrangement joins TRBV5-6 to TRBJ1-2; a weak D match, TRBD1 (6 bases). Sequences were obtained from peripheral blood. The sequence was collected from a middle-aged man with active or convalescent COVID-19. CDR3 bases: TGTGCCAGCAGCCGATGGAACAGGGCAACCTATGGCTACACCTTC. It encodes CASSRWNRATYGYTF.